This entry describes one T cell receptor beta chain. Its antigen is unidentified. The sample originates from a study of cytomegalovirus exposure and HLA in healthy donors. Study findings and constraints: Compared with the approximately 680-donor mean, an Asian-associated ancestry cluster reportedly had fewer N-insertions, according to a later analysis.

13 Jbeta primers and 60 Vbeta primers were used for the PCR. Repertoires were generated with immunoSEQ multiplex PCR, while TCRdb's copy carries only in-frame clones and drops some. The sample yields about 170,000 clones, around 77% seen once. Germline CDR1 reads MNHEY; CDR2 reads SMNVEV (reference sequence). The CDR3 contains 14 residues. The germline V and J ends were trimmed by 3 bases and 0 bases, with 6 bases remaining between them. V usage is TRBV27 and J usage is TRBJ2-1; no firm D call. This receptor was taken from a woman in her 30s in good health and CMV-seropositive. The specimen was PBMCs. For the CDR3, the DNA is TGTGCCAGCAGTTTTCGGAGCTCCTACAATGAGCAGTTCTTC. As protein: CASSFRSSYNEQFF.